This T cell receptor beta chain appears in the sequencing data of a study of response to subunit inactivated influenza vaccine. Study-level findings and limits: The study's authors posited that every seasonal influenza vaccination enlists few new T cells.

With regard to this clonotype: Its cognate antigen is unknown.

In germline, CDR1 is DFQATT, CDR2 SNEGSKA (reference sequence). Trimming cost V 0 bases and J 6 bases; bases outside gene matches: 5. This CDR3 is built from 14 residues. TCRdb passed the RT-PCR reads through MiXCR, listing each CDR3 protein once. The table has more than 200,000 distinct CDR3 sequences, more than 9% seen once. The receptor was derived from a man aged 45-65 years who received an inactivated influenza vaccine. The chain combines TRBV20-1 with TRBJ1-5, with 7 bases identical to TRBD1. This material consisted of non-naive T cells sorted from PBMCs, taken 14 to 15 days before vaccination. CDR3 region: CSAREDRVSQPQHF. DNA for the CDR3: TGCAGTGCTAGAGAAGACAGGGTTTCTCAGCCCCAGCATTTT.